This TCR beta chain was found in a study of technical replicates of blood from a handful of donors. This clone was seen a single time. This CDR3 is built from 16 residues. Trimming took off 4 bases at V and 3 bases at J, with 16 bases between the two ends. Germline CDR1 and CDR2: SGHVS and FNYEAQ. Assay used: immunoSEQ multiplex PCR; TCRdb lists only in-frame clones, some missing. The sample comprises over 70,000 clones, approximately 97% of which are singletons, and around 0.2% rests with the top ten. The chain uses TRBV7-6 and TRBJ1-3, with a tentative D call TRBD1 (5 bases). This TCR was recovered from a human donor in good health. The sample comprised T cells isolated from PBMCs. CDR3 nucleotides: TGTGCCAGCAGCTCACCGCTGACAGTCTTTGGAAACACCATATATTTT. This encodes CASSSPLTVFGNTIYF.